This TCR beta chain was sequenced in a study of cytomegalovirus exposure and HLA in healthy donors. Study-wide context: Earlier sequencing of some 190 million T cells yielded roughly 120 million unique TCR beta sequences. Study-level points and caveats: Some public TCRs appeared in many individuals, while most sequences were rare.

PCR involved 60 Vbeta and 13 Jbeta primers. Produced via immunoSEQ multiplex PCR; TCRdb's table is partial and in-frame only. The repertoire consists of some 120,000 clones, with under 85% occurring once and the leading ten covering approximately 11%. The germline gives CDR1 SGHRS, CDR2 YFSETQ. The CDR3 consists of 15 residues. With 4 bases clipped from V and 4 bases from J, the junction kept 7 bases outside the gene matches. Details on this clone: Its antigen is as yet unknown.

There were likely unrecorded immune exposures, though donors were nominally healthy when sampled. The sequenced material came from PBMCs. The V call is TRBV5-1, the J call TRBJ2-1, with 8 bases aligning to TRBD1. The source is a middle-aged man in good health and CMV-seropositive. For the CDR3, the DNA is TGCGCCAGCAGCAATCCGGGACAGGCTTACAATGAGCAGTTCTTC. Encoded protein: CASSNPGQAYNEQFF.